This T cell receptor beta chain was captured in a study of OX40 agonist ivuxolimab in advanced cancers. General observations from the study: Antigen targets of the expanded peripheral T cells went undetermined.

V lost 4 bases to trimming and J lost 0 bases, with 16 bases between them. This CDR3 comprises 17 residues. CDR1 is SGDLS and CDR2 is YYNGEE in the germline V gene. As to this clone: Its antigen is unidentified.

Sequencing used immunoSEQ multiplex PCR; TCRdb keeps in-frame clones, though not all of them. Among tens of thousands of clones listed, approximately 91% were seen once. Patients who had autoimmune disease history or got systemic immunosuppression were left out. The sequenced sample was CD4+ or CD8+ T cells sorted from blood, obtained in a trial of the OX40 agonist ivuxolimab. The receptor comes from an adult with an advanced solid tumor such as melanoma, head and neck, liver or kidney cancer. This chain connects TRBV9 to TRBJ2-2; D may be TRBD1 (6 bases). The CDR3 spells CASSSRARDTNTGELFF. CDR3 DNA: TGTGCCAGCAGCTCCCGCGCCAGGGACACGAACACCGGGGAGCTGTTTTTT. Combining the CDR3 with reference TRBV9 and TRBJ2-2 gives the whole variable domain DSGVTQTPKHLITATGQRVTLRCSPRSGDLSVYWYQQSLDQGLQFLIQYYNGEERAKGNILERFSAQQFPDLHSELNLSSLELGDSALYFCASSSRARDTNTGELFFGEGSRLTVL.